This T cell receptor (beta chain) was sequenced for a study of human T cells and chemical hapten exposure. Study outcomes and limitations: Sensitization with DPC brought no change to TCRs above 1 in 1000 in frequency.

This clonotype was detected only a few times. Its antigen is unidentified. The V gene's germline CDR1 is SQVTM and CDR2 ANQGSEA. Trimming pared 6 bases from V and 0 bases from J, leaving 6 bases between. The CDR3 runs 12 residues. TCRdb reanalysed the RACE reads using MiXCR and keeps one entry per CDR3 protein. The data contain about 190,000 distinct CDR3 sequences, around 25% of them singletons. Time point noted: patch test 3, about 24 weeks after DPC sensitization. Treatment in this sample: therapeutic diphenylcyclopropenone sensitization with weekly scalp DPC. The sample was whole blood, taken in connection with sensitization to the hapten diphenylcyclopropenone (DPC). This receptor was obtained from a woman between 40 and 55 years old with alopecia areata. Some clones in this sample may be carry-over from other donors' samples. This chain joins TRBV29-1 and TRBJ1-3, with D tentatively TRBD1 (6 bases). CDR3 sequence (DNA): TGCAGCGTGGACAGCTCTGGAAACACCATATATTTT. This gives the protein CSVDSSGNTIYF.